This TCR beta chain was obtained from a study of T cell clonality in common variable immunodeficiency. Germline lookup yields CDR1 SNHLY and CDR2 FYNNEI. J gave up 1 base and V 3 bases, and 2 bases lay outside the gene matches. The CDR3 totals 15 residues. In its sample, this clone was seen many times. A much larger clone lies a single base off, so this may be a read error. The CDR3 extends 3 residues past the end of the read, so its final part is completed from the germline J gene. Assay: immunoSEQ multiplex PCR; the TCRdb copy retains only in-frame clones and omits some. The sample shows around 50,000 clones, none of them appearing just once.

J is TRBJ2-3 and V is TRBV2, with 9 bases fitting TRBD2. The sequence came from a person between 18 and 75 years old in good health. The sequenced sample consisted of peripheral blood mononuclear cells. The chain's CDR3 is CASSDPSGGTDTQYF. The part of the CDR3 DNA that was read is TGTGCCAGCAGTGACCCTAGCGGGGGCACAGATACG. Looking up the rest from reference TRBV2 and TRBJ2-3 gives the full variable domain: EPEVTQTPSHQVTQMGQEVILRCVPISNHLYFYWYRQILGQKVEFLVSFYNNEISEKSEIFDDQFSVERPDGSNFTLKIRSTKLEDSAMYFCASSDPSGGTDTQYFGPGTRLTVL.